This TCR beta chain was found in a study of long-term antiretroviral therapy in people with HIV. With survey level as its setting, the immunoSEQ assay was v3.0. TCRdb's table, derived via immunoSEQ multiplex PCR, lists solely in-frame clones and lacks some. Altogether under 50,000 clones are present, more than 80% being singletons, with the ten largest covering under 7%. This clone was seen once. This specimen consisted of unsorted PBMCs, obtained 3.1 years after starting antiretroviral therapy. The receptor was isolated from a woman aged 50 to 60 with HIV.

CDR3 DNA sequence: TGTGCCAGCAGCTTAGAACGTTTCTACGAGCAGTACTTC. The encoded protein is CASSLERFYEQYF. V usage is TRBV11-2 and J usage is TRBJ2-7; no clear D gene. The CDR3 length is 13 residues. Trimming stripped 0 bases from V and 3 bases from J, with 6 bases between. The germline V gene has CDR1 SGHAT and CDR2 FQNNGV.